This T cell receptor (beta chain) is drawn from a study of follicular helper T cells after annual influenza vaccination. Overall study context: Across the 2013-2014, 2014-2015 and 2015-2016 vaccination seasons, some subjects were resampled. Study-wide findings and caveats: Most later recoveries of Day 7 ICOS+CD38+ clones were ICOS-CD38- cTfh.

The time point is: 2014-2015 season, pre-vaccination. Donors were community-dwelling with no influenza vaccine in the prior 6 months. Excluded were substance abuse, HIV/AIDS, active cancer, immunomodulatory drugs and active illness. Trimming removed 3 bases from V and 8 bases from J; junction bases left unmatched: 14. The CDR3 covers 17 residues. In germline, CDR1 is SEHNR, CDR2 FQNEAQ (reference sequence). Assay used: immunoSEQ multiplex PCR; TCRdb lists only in-frame clones, some missing. The sample contains several thousand clones, just under 80% of which appear only once. This clone was detected only once. No antigen is known for it.

Sequenced material: CXCR5+ CD38- circulating T follicular helper cells from blood, taken on the day of influenza vaccination. Indicated subset: circulating Tfh, non-naive CD4+CXCR5+PD-1+ (ICOS+CD38+ or ICOS-CD38-). The TCR comes from an adult who received the influenza vaccine. The genes are TRBV7-9 and TRBJ1-4, with 8 bases identical to TRBD1. CDR3 nucleotide sequence: TGTGCCAGCAGCTTCCGTGGGACAGGCGAGTCTAGAGAAAAACTGTTTTTT. Amino acid sequence: CASSFRGTGESREKLFF.